What follows are 3 T cell receptor beta chains derived from one specimen sequenced in a study of neoadjuvant anti-PD-1 for oral cavity cancer. Assay used: immunoSEQ multiplex PCR; TCRdb lists only in-frame clones, some missing. The top ten hold more than 3% of the sample, which has tens of thousands of clones, approximately 82% seen once. Specimen: PBMCs, collected before nivolumab (anti-PD-1) treatment. These receptor sequences come from a person aged 35 to 85 with oral cavity squamous cell carcinoma.

The CDR3 sequence is CASSYRQGKNTGELFF. DNA for the CDR3: TGTGCCAGCAGCTACCGTCAGGGCAAGAACACCGGGGAGCTGTTTTTT. The chain couples TRBV11-2 to TRBJ2-2, with D tentatively TRBD1 (5 bases). The germline V gene has CDR1 SGHAT and CDR2 FQNNGV. V was shortened by 4 bases and J by 1 base, with 13 bases between the two germline ends. The CDR3 runs to 16 residues.

This chain links TRBV2 with TRBJ2-7; the D is unclear. The V end lost 6 bases, the J end lost 2 bases, and 11 bases lay between the germline ends. Germline lookup yields CDR1 SNHLY and CDR2 FYNNEI. There are 13 residues in the CDR3. The CDR3 sequence is CASRGNSPYEQYF. The CDR3 DNA reads TGTGCCAGCAGGGGGAACAGTCCCTACGAGCAGTACTTC.

This sequence joins TRBV30 and TRBJ1-2; no definite D call. The CDR3 totals 14 residues. V lost 0 bases and J 4 bases, leaving 12 bases between the germline ends. Germline V lookup: CDR1 GTSNPN, CDR2 SVGIG (reference sequence). Written as DNA, the CDR3 is TGTGCCTGGAGTGTAGGCGGCCAAGGCTATGGCTACACCTTC. Protein: CAWSVGGQGYGYTF.